This is a list of T cell receptor beta chains from one sample in a study of OX40 agonist ivuxolimab in advanced cancers. Sequencing was performed with immunoSEQ multiplex PCR; in TCRdb, only in-frame clones are kept and a portion is missing. Of 23,000 or so clones detected, about 87% appear once; the ten largest clones hold roughly a third. The material was CD4+ or CD8+ T cells sorted from blood, obtained in a trial of the OX40 agonist ivuxolimab. Every receptor here comes from an adult with an advanced solid tumor such as melanoma, head and neck, liver or kidney cancer. CDR3s include the opening cysteine and the closing phenylalanine or tryptophan. The D gene is left open where the match is weak.

J gene,V gene,D gene,CDR3 protein
TRBJ2-1,TRBV6-5,.,CASTAQQNSYNEQFF
TRBJ2-5,TRBV18,.,CASSPQETQYF
TRBJ1-3,TRBV6-6,TRBD1,CASSGTASGNTIYF
TRBJ2-7,TRBV14,.,CASSQVSGYEQYF
TRBJ2-1,TRBV11-2,TRBD2,CASSQTWERGFNEQFF
TRBJ2-1,TRBV7-2,TRBD2,CASSPGLAVWNEQFF
TRBJ2-5,TRBV6-1,TRBD1,CASSTRTGGMETQYF
TRBJ1-2,TRBV18,TRBD1,CASSPGQGLYGYTF
TRBJ1-1,TRBV6-6,.,CASSYSTKNTEAFF
TRBJ1-1,TRBV7-9,.,CASSFPRVNTEAFF
TRBJ2-1,TRBV6-1,TRBD2,CASSPLAGGYNEQFF
TRBJ1-1,TRBV10-1,TRBD1,CASKTDRVGTEAFF
TRBJ1-6,TRBV11-2,.,CASSLNSDSPLHF
TRBJ2-7,TRBV21-1,.,CASSKDRDRSYEQYF
TRBJ2-7,TRBV28,TRBD1,CASRPGGQGTSYEQYF
TRBJ2-3,TRBV7-9,TRBD1,CASSLGYQTGLDTQYF
TRBJ2-3,TRBV5-1,TRBD1,CASTFQGADTQYF
TRBJ2-3,TRBV5-4,TRBD2,CASSLEFPSGKGGTDTQYF
TRBJ1-1,TRBV19,TRBD1,CASRDREKITEAFF
TRBJ2-3,TRBV30,.,CAWSASKDSTDTQYF
TRBJ1-2,TRBV5-4,.,CASSLNRGDYGYTF
TRBJ2-7,TRBV7-9,TRBD1,CASSLTGVRYEQYF
TRBJ1-5,TRBV2,TRBD1,CASSRDRGVQPQHF
TRBJ2-2,TRBV28,TRBD1,CAVWDRGTGELFF
TRBJ2-1,TRBV5-1,.,CASSLEGRVGVDEQFF
TRBJ2-7,TRBV18,.,CASSPPQLASYEQYF
TRBJ1-6,TRBV7-2,.,CASSHRVGNSPLHF
TRBJ2-5,TRBV19,TRBD1,CASSDKTGLETQYF
TRBJ2-7,TRBV5-4,.,CASSLFSDEQYF
TRBJ1-5,TRBV4-2,TRBD1,CASSPEDRRDLGQPQHF
TRBJ2-6,TRBV30,TRBD2,CAWSFGAGISGANVLTF
TRBJ1-1,TRBV28,.,CASSLGGNRGTEAFF